The present entry profiles one TCR beta chain with its context. Its target is not known. These data are taken from a study of tumor-infiltrating lymphocytes in primary liver carcinoma. Study details: Patients comprised men and women whose ages fell between 30 and 69 years. Yields of productive TCRbeta reads ranged from roughly 3.5 to 7.13 million per sample and were similar across tissue types. Study conclusions and caveats: Tumor-adjacent and tumor-blood pairs displayed less overlap than did pairs of tumor regions.

Both RNA and DNA were isolated together from around 20-30 mg of bulk tissue that had not been sorted. TCR beta cDNA was reverse-transcribed from about 500 ng of total RNA. The reaction used a constant-region primer and ProtoScript II reverse transcriptase. Three-round nested multiplex PCR performed with slightly modified ARM-PCR produced the TCR beta libraries. Both of the initial two PCR rounds ran for about 11 cycles and employed TRBV1-TRBV30 forward primers alongside a C-beta reverse primer. Using its own MiXCR run on the multiplex PCR reads, TCRdb lists one record per CDR3 protein. This sample has about 96,000 distinct CDR3 sequences, with about 70% found just once. The CDR3 covers 15 residues. The ends were cut back, 6 bases at V and 6 bases at J, with 21 bases in the middle. Germline V gene lookup returns CDR1 SGHAT and CDR2 FQNNGV.

The gene calls are TRBV11-2 and TRBJ2-7; a possible D gene is TRBD2 (6 bases). The sequenced sample was tumor-adjacent normal liver tissue. The TCR originated in a man aged 35-49 years with primary liver carcinoma and hepatitis B virus infection. The CDR3 is CASSLGGTLPCEQYF. CDR3 DNA: TGTGCCAGCAGTCTCGGCGGGACGCTACCCTGCGAGCAGTACTTC.